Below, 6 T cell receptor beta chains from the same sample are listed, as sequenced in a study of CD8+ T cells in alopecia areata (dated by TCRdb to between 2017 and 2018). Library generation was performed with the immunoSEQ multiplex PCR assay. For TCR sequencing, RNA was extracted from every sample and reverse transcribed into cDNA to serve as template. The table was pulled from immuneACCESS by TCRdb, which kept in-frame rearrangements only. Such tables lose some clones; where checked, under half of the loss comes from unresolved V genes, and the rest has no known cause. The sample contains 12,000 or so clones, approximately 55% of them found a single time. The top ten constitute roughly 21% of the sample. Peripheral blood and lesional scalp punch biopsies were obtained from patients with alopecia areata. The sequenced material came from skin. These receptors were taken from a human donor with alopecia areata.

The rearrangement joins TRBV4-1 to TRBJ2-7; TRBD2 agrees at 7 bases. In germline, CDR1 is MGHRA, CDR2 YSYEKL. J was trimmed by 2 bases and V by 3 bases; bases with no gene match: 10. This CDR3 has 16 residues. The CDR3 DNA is TGCGCCAGCAGCCATGTCGAACTAGCGTCGGCCTACGAGCAGTACTTC. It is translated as CASSHVELASAYEQYF.

DNA of the CDR3: TGCGCCAGCAGACTGGGAACTAGCACAGATACGCAGTATTTT. Amino acids: CASRLGTSTDTQYF. V is TRBV5-1 and J is TRBJ2-3; D not resolved. CDR1 SGHRS and CDR2 YFSETQ come from the germline V gene. The CDR3 is 14 residues long. V lost 5 bases and J 0 bases, leaving 10 bases between the germline ends.

CDR3 nucleotides: TGTGCCAGCAGTCAGACAGAGACTGAAGCTTTCTTT. Its protein product is CASSQTETEAFF. The J gene is TRBJ1-1, the V gene TRBV6-5; D may be TRBD1 (5 bases). This CDR3 spans 12 amino acids. V was shortened by 5 bases and J by 5 bases, with 9 bases between the two germline ends. Germline-derived CDR1 and CDR2 are MNHEY and SVGAGI.

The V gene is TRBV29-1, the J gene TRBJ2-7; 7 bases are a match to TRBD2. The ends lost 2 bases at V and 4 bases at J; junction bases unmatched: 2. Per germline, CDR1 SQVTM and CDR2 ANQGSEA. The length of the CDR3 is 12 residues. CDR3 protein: CSVELADYEQYF. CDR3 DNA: TGCAGCGTTGAACTAGCGGATTACGAGCAGTACTTC.

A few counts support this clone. CDR3 DNA sequence: TGTGCCAGCAGCCAAGGAACCCGGGGGCAGTCGCTGTTTTTT. Its translation is CASSQGTRGQSLFF. The gene calls are TRBV14 and TRBJ1-4, with D maybe TRBD1 (6 bases). Germline CDR1 and CDR2: SGHDN and FVKESK. With 1 base removed from V and 14 bases from J, the gap between germline ends came to 17 bases. There are 14 residues in the CDR3.

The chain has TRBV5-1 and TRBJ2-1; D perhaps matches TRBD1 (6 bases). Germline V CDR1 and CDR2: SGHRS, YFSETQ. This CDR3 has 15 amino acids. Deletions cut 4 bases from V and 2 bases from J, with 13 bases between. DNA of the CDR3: TGCGCCAGCAGCAACAGGGCCCCTGCCTACAATGAGCAGTTCTTC. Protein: CASSNRAPAYNEQFF.